This T cell receptor beta chain was documented in a study of T cells after yellow fever vaccination. Via MiXCR, TCRdb re-called the 5' RACE reads, giving one row per CDR3 protein. The sample lists about 58,000 distinct CDR3 sequences, around 6.5% occurring once. Trimming took 5 bases from V and 12 from J, leaving 14 bases between them. Per germline, CDR1 SGHRS and CDR2 YFSETQ. The CDR3 spans 12 residues. This clonotype was picked up a small number of times. This TCR derives from a man aged 18 to 29 who received the YFV17D yellow fever vaccine. V and J are TRBV5-1 and TRBJ1-4, with a possible D match to TRBD1 (6 bases). The input for sequencing was CD8+ T cells sorted from PBMCs, taken on the day of the first yellow fever vaccination. This chain's CDR3 is CASSPDSSQLFF. DNA of the CDR3: TGCGCCAGCAGTCCGGACAGCAGTCAACTGTTTTTT.